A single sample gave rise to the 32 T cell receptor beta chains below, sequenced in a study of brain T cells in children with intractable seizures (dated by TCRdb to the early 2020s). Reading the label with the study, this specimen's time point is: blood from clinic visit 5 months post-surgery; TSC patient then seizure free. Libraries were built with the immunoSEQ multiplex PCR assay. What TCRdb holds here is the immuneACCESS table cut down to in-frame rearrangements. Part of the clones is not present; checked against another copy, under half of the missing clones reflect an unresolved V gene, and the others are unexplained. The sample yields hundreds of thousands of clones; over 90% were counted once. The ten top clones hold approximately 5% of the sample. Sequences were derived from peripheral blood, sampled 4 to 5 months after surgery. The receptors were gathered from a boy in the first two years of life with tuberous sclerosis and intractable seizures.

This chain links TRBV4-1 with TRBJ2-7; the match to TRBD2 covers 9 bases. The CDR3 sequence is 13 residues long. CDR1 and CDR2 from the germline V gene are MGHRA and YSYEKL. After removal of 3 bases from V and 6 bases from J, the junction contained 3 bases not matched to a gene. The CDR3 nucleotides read TGCGCCAGCAGCCAGGGACTAGCTGGCGAGCAGTACTTC. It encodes CASSQGLAGEQYF.

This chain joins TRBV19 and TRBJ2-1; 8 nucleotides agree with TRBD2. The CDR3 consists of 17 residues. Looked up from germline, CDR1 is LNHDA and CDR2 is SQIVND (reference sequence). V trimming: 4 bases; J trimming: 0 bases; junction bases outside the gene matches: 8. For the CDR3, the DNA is TGTGCCAGTAGTACGACTAGCGCTCGAGCCTCCTACAATGAGCAGTTCTTC. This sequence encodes CASSTTSARASYNEQFF.

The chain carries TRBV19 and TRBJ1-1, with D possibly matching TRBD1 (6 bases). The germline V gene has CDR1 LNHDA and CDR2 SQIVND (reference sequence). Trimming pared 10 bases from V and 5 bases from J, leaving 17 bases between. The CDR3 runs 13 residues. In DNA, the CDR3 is TGTGCCACTATTCAGGGGCGTGGGACTGAAGCTTTCTTT. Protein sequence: CATIQGRGTEAFF.

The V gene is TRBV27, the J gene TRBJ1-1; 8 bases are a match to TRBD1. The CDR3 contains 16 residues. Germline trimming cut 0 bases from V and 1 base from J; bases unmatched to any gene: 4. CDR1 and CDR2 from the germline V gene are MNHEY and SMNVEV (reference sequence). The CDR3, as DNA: TGTGCCAGCAGTTTATCCGGTCAGGGGGCGAACACTGAAGCTTTCTTT. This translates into CASSLSGQGANTEAFF.

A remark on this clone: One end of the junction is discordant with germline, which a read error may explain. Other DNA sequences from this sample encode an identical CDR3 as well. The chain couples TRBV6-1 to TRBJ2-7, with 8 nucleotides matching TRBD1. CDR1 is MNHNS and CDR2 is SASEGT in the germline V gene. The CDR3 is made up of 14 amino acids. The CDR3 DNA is TGTGCCAGTAGTGAAGGCAGGGGGCTTAGTCCGTGGTACTTC. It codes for CASSEGRGLSPWYF.

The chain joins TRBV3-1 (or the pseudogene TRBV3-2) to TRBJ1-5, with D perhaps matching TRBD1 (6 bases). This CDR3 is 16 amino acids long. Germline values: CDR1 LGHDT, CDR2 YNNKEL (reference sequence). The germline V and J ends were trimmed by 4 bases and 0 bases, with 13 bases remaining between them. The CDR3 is CASSLGGFGSNQPQHF. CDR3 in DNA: TGTGCCAGCAGCCTGGGGGGCTTTGGTAGCAATCAGCCCCAGCATTTT.

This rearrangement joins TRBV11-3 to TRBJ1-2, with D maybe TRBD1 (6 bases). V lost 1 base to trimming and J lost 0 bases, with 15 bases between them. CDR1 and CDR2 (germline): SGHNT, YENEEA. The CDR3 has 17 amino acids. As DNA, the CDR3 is TGTGCCAGCAGCTTAGGTCCGCAGGGGCCGGCTAACTATGGCTACACCTTC. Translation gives CASSLGPQGPANYGYTF.

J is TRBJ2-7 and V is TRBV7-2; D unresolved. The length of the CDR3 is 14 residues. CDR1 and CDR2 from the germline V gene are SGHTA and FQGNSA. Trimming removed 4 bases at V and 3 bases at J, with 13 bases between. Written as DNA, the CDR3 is TGTGCCAGCAGCTCCCAGACTGTACTCTACGAGCAGTACTTC. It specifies CASSSQTVLYEQYF.

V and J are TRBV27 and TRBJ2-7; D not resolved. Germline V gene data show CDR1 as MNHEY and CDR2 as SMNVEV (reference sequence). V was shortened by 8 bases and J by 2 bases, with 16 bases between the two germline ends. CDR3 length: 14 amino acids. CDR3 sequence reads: CASGPGGATYEQYF. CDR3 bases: TGTGCCAGCGGCCCCGGCGGAGCGACCTACGAGCAGTACTTC.

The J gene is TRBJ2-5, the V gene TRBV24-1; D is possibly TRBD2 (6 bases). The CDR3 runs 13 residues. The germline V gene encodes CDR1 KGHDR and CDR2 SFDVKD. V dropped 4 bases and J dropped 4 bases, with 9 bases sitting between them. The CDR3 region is CATSERDRETQYF. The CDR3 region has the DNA TGTGCCACCAGTGAGCGGGATCGAGAGACCCAGTACTTC.

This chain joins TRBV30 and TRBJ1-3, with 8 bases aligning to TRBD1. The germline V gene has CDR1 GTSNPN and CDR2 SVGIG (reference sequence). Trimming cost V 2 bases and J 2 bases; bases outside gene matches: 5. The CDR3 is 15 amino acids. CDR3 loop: CAWSRTGQAGNTIYF. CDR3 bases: TGTGCCTGGAGTCGAACGGGACAGGCTGGAAACACCATATATTTT.

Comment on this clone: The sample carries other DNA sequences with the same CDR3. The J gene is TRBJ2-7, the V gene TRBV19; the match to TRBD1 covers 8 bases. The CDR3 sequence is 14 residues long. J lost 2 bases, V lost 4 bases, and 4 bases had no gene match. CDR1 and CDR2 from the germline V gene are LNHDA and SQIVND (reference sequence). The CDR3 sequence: CASSTRDRTYEQYF. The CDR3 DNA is TGTGCCAGTAGTACCCGGGACAGGACCTACGAGCAGTACTTC.

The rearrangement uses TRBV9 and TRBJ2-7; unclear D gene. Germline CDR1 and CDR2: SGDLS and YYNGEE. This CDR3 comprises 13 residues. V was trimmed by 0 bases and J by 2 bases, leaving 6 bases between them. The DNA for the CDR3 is TGTGCCAGCAGCGTAGACAGCCCCTACGAGCAGTACTTC. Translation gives CASSVDSPYEQYF.

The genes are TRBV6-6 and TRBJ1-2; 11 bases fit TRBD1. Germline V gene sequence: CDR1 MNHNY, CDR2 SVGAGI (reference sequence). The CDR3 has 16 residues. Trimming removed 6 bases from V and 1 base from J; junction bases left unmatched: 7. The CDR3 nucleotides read TGTGCCAGCAGCCCGGACAGGGGGCAAGATAACTATGGCTACACCTTC. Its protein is CASSPDRGQDNYGYTF.

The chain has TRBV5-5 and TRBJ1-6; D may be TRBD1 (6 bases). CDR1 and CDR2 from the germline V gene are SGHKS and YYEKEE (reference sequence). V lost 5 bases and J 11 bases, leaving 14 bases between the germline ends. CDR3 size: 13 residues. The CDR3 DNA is TGTGCCAGCAGTGAGGGGGATTTCACACCCCTCCACTTT. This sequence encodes CASSEGDFTPLHF.

CDR3 DNA: TGTGCCAGCAGTGGCGGTACCGGGACAGGGGAGAGTGGCTACACCTTC. This codes for CASSGGTGTGESGYTF. The gene calls are TRBV25-1 and TRBJ1-2; 10 nucleotides line up with TRBD1. The CDR3 runs 16 residues. With V trimmed by 4 bases and J by 7 bases, 12 bases remained unmatched. Germline assignment: CDR1 MGHDK and CDR2 SYGVNS.

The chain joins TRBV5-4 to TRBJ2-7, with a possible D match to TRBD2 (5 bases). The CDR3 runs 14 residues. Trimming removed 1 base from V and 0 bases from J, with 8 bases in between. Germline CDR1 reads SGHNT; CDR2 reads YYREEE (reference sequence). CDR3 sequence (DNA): TGTGCCAGCAGCTTGCCCGGGATCTCCTACGAGCAGTACTTC. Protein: CASSLPGISYEQYF.

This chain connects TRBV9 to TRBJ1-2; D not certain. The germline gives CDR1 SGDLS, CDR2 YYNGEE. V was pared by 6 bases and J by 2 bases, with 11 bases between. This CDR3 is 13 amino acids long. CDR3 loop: CASTHPANYGYTF. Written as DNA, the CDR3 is TGTGCCAGCACCCACCCTGCCAACTATGGCTACACCTTC.

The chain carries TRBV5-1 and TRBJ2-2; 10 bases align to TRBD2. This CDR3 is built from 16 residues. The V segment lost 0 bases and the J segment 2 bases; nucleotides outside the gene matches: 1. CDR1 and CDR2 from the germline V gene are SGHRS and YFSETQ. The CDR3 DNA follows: TGCGCCAGCAGCTTGGCTAGCGGGAGAAACACCGGGGAGCTGTTTTTT. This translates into CASSLASGRNTGELFF.

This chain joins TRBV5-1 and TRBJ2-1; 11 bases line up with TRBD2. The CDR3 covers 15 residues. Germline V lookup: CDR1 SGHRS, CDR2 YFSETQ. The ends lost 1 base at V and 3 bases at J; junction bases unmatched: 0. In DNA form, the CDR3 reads TGCGCCAGCAGCTTGACTAGCGGGGGCTACAATGAGCAGTTCTTC. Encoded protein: CASSLTSGGYNEQFF.

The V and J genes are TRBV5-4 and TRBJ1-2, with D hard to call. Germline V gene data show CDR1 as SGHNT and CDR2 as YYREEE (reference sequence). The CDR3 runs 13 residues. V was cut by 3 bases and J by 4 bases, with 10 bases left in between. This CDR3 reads CASSSPGPYGYTF. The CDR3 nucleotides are TGTGCCAGCAGCTCACCGGGTCCCTATGGCTACACCTTC.

The CDR3 loop is CASSLSRETGYGQPQHF. CDR3 in DNA: TGTGCCAGCAGTTTATCGAGGGAGACAGGGTATGGCCAGCCCCAGCATTTT. This rearrangement joins TRBV27 to TRBJ1-5; TRBD1 agrees at 7 bases. The CDR3 consists of 17 residues. Germline CDR1 and CDR2: MNHEY and SMNVEV (reference sequence). Trimming removed 0 bases from V and 7 bases from J; junction bases left unmatched: 12.

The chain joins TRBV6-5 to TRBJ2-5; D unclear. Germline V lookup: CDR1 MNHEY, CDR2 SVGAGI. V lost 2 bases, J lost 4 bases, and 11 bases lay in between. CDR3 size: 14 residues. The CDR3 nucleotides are TGTGCCAGCAGTTACGCAGTTTCACGAGAGACCCAGTACTTC. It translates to CASSYAVSRETQYF.

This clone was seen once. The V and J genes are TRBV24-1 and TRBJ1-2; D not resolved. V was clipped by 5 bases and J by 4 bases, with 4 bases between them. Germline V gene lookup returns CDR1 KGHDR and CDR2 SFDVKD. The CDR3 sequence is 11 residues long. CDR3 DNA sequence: TGTGCCACCAGTGGCTCCTATGGCTACACCTTC. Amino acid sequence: CATSGSYGYTF.

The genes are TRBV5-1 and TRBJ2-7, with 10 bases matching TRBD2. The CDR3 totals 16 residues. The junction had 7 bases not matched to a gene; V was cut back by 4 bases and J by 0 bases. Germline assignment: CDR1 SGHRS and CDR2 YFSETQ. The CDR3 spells CASSRGGTSVSYEQYF. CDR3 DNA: TGCGCCAGCAGCCGGGGCGGGACTAGCGTCTCCTACGAGCAGTACTTC.

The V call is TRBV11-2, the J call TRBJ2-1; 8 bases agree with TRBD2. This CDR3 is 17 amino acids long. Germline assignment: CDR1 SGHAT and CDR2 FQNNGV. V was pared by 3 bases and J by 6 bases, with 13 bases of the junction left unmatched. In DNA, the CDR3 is TGTGCCAGCAGCTTTGGCAACATGGGGAGCGGGGGCAATGAGCAGTTCTTC. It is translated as CASSFGNMGSGGNEQFF. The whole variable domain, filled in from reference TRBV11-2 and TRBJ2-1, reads EAGVAQSPRYKIIEKRQSVAFWCNPISGHATLYWYQQILGQGPKLLIQFQNNGVVDDSQLPKDRFSAERLKGVDSTLKIQPAKLEDSAVYLCASSFGNMGSGGNEQFFGPGTRLTVL.

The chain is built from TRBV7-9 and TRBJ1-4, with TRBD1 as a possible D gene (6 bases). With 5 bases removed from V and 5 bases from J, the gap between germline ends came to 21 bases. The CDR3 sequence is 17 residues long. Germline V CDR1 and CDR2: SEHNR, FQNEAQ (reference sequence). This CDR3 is CASSQRLGAGENEKLFF. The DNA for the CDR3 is TGTGCCAGCAGCCAACGATTGGGGGCAGGGGAGAATGAAAAACTGTTTTTT.

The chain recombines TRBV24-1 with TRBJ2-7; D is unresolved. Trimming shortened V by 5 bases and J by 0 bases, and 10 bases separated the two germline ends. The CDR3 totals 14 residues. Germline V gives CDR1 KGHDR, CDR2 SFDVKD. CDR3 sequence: CATSAAGSSYEQYF. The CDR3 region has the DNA TGTGCCACCAGTGCCGCAGGTAGCTCCTACGAGCAGTACTTC.

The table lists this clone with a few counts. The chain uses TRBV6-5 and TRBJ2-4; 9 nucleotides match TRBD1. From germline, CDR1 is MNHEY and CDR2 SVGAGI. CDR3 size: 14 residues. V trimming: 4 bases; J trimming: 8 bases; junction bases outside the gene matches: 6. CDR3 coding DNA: TGTGCCAGCAGTTCGCGGGACAGGGTTTACATTCAGTACTTC. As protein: CASSSRDRVYIQYF.

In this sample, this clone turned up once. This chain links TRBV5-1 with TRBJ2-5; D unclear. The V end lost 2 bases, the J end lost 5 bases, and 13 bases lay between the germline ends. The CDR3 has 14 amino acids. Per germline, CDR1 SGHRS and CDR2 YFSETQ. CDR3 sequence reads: CASSFLTPAETQYF. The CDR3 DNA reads TGCGCCAGCAGCTTCCTAACTCCGGCGGAGACCCAGTACTTC.

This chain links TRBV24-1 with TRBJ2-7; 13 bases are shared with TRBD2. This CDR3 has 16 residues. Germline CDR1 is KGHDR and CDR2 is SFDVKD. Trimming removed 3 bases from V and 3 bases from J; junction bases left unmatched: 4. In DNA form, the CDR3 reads TGTGCCACCAGTGATCCCGGGACTAGCGGGAACTACGAGCAGTACTTC. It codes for CATSDPGTSGNYEQYF.

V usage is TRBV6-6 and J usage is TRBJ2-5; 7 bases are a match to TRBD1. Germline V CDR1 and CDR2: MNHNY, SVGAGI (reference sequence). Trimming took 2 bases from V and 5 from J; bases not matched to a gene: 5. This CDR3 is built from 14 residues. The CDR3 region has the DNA TGTGCCAGCAGTTACGCAGGGGGTTTGGAGACCCAGTACTTC. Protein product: CASSYAGGLETQYF.